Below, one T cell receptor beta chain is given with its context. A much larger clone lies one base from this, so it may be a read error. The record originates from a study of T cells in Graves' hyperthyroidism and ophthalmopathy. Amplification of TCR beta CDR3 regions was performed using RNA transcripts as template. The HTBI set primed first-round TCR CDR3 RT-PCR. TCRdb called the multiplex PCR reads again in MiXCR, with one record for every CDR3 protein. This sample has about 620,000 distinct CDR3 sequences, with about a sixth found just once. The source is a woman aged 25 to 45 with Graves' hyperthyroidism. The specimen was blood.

The CDR3 nucleotides read TGTGCCCGGAGTGAGGGTAGCGGGTACCAAGAGACCCAGTACTTC. It specifies CARSEGSGYQETQYF. This chain links TRBV30 with TRBJ2-5; 7 bases align to TRBD2. The germline V gene has CDR1 GTSNPN and CDR2 SVGIG (reference sequence). CDR3 length: 15 residues.